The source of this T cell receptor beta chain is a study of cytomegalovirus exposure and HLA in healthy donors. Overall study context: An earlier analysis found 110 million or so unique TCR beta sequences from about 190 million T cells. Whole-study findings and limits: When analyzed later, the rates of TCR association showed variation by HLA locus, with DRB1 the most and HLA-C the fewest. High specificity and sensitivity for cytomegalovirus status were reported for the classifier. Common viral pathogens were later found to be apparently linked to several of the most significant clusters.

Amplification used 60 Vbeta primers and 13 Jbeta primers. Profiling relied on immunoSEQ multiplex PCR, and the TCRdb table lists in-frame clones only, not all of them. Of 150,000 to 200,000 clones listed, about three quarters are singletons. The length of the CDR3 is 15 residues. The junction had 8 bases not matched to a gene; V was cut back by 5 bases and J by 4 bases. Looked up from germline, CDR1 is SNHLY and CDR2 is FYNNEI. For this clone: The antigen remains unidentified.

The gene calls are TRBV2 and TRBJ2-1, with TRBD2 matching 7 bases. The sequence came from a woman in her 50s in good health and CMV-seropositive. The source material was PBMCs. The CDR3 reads CASSLELARYNEQFF. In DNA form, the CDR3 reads TGTGCCAGCAGTTTGGAACTAGCGAGATACAATGAGCAGTTCTTC.